The TCR beta chain under discussion was sequenced for a study of Graves' ophthalmopathy and Graves' hyperthyroidism. Findings of the study overall: Most expanded clonotypes in thyroid above 0.001 frequency also showed up in blood.

V dropped 4 bases and J dropped 2 bases, with 15 bases sitting between them. In germline, CDR1 is SGHRS, CDR2 YFSETQ. This CDR3 comprises 15 residues. On this clonotype: Antigen: not known.

RNA served as the template for amplifying TCR beta CDR3 regions. RT-PCR in the first round used HTBI primers; a second-round multiplex PCR followed. TCRdb redid the calling of the multiplex PCR reads with MiXCR, one entry per CDR3 protein. This table holds 600,000 to 950,000 distinct CDR3 sequences, approximately 40% found once. Sequences were obtained from peripheral blood. The V and J genes are TRBV5-1 and TRBJ1-1; D is perhaps TRBD1 (6 bases). The source is an adult man with Graves' ophthalmopathy. CDR3 DNA: TGCGCCAGCAGCGAGGGACACTCTGGAAACACTGAAGCTTTCTTT. Translated: CASSEGHSGNTEAFF.